This paragraph reports one TCR beta chain. Trimming left V 5 bases short and J 8 bases short, with 19 bases between. Germline CDR1 and CDR2: LNHDA and SQIVND (reference sequence). The CDR3 totals 15 residues. The record originates from a study of blood T cell repertoires in COVID-19. About the research overall: Acute and convalescent COVID-19 specimens originated in the United States, Italy and Spain. PBMCs, B-cell-depleted T cells, or T cells were the source of the cDNA or gDNA that made up the material.

Cohort placement rested on clinical history that participants reported themselves. Authors' methods: Amplification with reference gene primers provided the estimates of nucleated cell counts. Only in-frame clones appear in the TCRdb table, and some are missing; sequencing was by immunoSEQ multiplex PCR. The V and J calls and clone size are taken from that table; D and trimming were inferred from the DNA. The repertoire holds about 430,000 clones, with roughly 90% as singletons. Specimen: PBMCs or T cells enriched from blood (not recorded which). This sequence originates from a woman under 40 with acute COVID-19. This chain connects TRBV19 to TRBJ2-1; tentative D call: TRBD1 (6 bases). DNA for the CDR3: TGTGCCAGTAGTTTCCTACAGGGCTTCGGCGATGAGCAGTTCTTC. It encodes CASSFLQGFGDEQFF.